This TCR beta chain emerged from a study of T-cell reconstitution after alpha-beta-depleted transplantation in children. Study outcomes and limitations: By about two months after transplant, alpha-beta T cells reportedly arose from several hundred graft clones that had expanded. Surviving recipient T cells and thymic progenitors accounted for the high day-60 TCRbeta diversity observed in some patients. Hyperexpanded clones declined; after one year, newly produced T cells mostly supplied diversity.

CDR1 and CDR2 from the germline V gene are SNHLY and FYNNEI. V was clipped by 3 bases and J by 1 base, with 12 bases between them. The CDR3 covers 15 residues. This clonotype turned up a few times. Its antigen remains unknown. The authors prepared the TCRbeta library with unique molecular identifiers. TCRdb independently ran MiXCR on the PCR reads; one entry per CDR3 protein. The sample has some 830,000 distinct CDR3 sequences; under 20% are singletons. The V gene is TRBV2, the J gene TRBJ1-1; the D gene is possibly TRBD1 (5 bases). This TCR was recovered from a male patient aged 5 to 17 who had a stem cell transplant for acute lymphoblastic leukemia, so the T cells may come from the graft donor. Specimen: PBMCs, mostly from graft donor cells, collected 360 days after TCRalphabeta/CD19-depleted stem cell transplant. CDR3 protein: CASSDNGASNTEAFF. CDR3 nucleotide sequence: TGTGCCAGCAGTGATAACGGGGCCTCGAACACTGAAGCTTTCTTT.